This T cell receptor beta chain was obtained from a study of T-cell reconstitution after alpha-beta-depleted transplantation in children. Study-wide results and limits: Several hundred expanded graft clones reportedly were the source of alpha-beta T cells about two months after transplant. Surviving recipient cells, namely T cells and thymic progenitors, were the source of high day-60 TCRbeta diversity in some patients. A year had passed since transplant, and T-cell counts and diversity by then came mostly from newly produced T cells.

Trimming removed 8 bases at V and 2 bases at J, with 8 bases between. This CDR3 has 12 amino acids. This clonotype was counted at least ten times. Its antigen remains unidentified. Molecular barcoding with unique molecular identifiers was used for the TCRbeta library. TCRdb re-derived calls from the PCR reads in MiXCR, one entry per CDR3 protein. This sample has fewer than 550,000 distinct CDR3 sequences, with 10% to 13% found just once. Here the sequenced sample was PBMCs, taken before TCRalphabeta/CD19-depleted stem cell transplant. V gene TRBV12-3 or TRBV12-4 combines with J gene TRBJ2-3, with TRBD2 as a possible D gene (6 bases). This TCR derives from a child under 10 years old with inherited bone marrow failure, due to receive a stem cell transplant. The CDR3 coding sequence is TGTGCCAGCCGGGACTTCACAGATACGCAGTATTTT. It specifies CASRDFTDTQYF.